The 2 T cell receptor beta chains below come from one sample, sequenced in a study of technical replicates of blood from a handful of donors. Sequencing used immunoSEQ multiplex PCR; TCRdb keeps in-frame clones, though not all of them. The data show roughly 80,000 clones, approximately 91% seen once. The source material was T cells isolated from PBMCs. The receptors here all came from a human donor in good health.

This clone was picked up one time. The rearrangement joins TRBV4-3 to TRBJ1-1, with 9 bases that match TRBD1. There are 17 residues in the CDR3. Germline V lookup: CDR1 LGHNA, CDR2 YSLEER. Germline trimming cut 1 base from V and 5 bases from J; bases unmatched to any gene: 11. The CDR3 is CASSQAGQGSFLTEAFF. The DNA for the CDR3 is TGCGCCAGCAGCCAAGCGGGACAGGGCTCTTTCTTGACTGAAGCTTTCTTT.

V and J are TRBV9 and TRBJ2-2, with TRBD2 identical over 10 bases. This CDR3 has 18 residues. After removal of 0 bases from V and 4 bases from J, the junction contained 9 bases not matched to a gene. Germline V gene data show CDR1 as SGDLS and CDR2 as YYNGEE. CDR3 in amino acids: CASSVVEREGPGTGELFF. For the CDR3, the DNA is TGTGCCAGCAGCGTAGTAGAGCGGGAGGGCCCGGGCACCGGGGAGCTGTTTTTT.